A single sample gave rise to the 5 T cell receptor beta chains below, sequenced in a study of cytomegalovirus exposure and HLA in healthy donors. The PCR had 60 Vbeta and 13 Jbeta primers. Profiling relied on immunoSEQ multiplex PCR, and the TCRdb table lists in-frame clones only, not all of them. The table lists fewer than 150,000 clones, about 80% of them singletons. Sequencing used PBMCs. The receptors here all came from a male donor in good health and CMV-seronegative.

This chain connects TRBV9 to TRBJ2-1; 10 nucleotides agree with TRBD2. The germline V gene encodes CDR1 SGDLS and CDR2 YYNGEE. With 0 bases clipped from V and 9 bases from J, the junction kept 3 bases outside the gene matches. The CDR3 has 14 residues. CDR3 coding DNA: TGTGCCAGCAGCGTAGCTAGCGGGGGCCTTGAGCAGTTCTTC. Its translation is CASSVASGGLEQFF.

The chain joins TRBV7-9 to TRBJ2-1; 7 nucleotides match TRBD1. The junction had 10 bases not matched to a gene; V was cut back by 5 bases and J by 3 bases. From germline, CDR1 is SEHNR and CDR2 FQNEAQ (reference sequence). The length of the CDR3 is 16 residues. The CDR3 bases are TGTGCCAGCAGCCCTTTGGTGACAGGGAGCTACAATGAGCAGTTCTTC. This translates into CASSPLVTGSYNEQFF.

The V call is TRBV6-5, the J call TRBJ1-2; D is uncertain. Germline V gene sequence: CDR1 MNHEY, CDR2 SVGAGI. With 6 bases removed from V and 3 bases from J, the gap between germline ends came to 11 bases. The CDR3 is made up of 13 amino acids. The CDR3 nucleotides read TGTGCCAGCAGCCCCGGAGGGTACTATGGCTACACCTTC. Translated, it gives CASSPGGYYGYTF.

The V call is TRBV5-1, the J call TRBJ1-5; D is unresolved. Per the germline V gene, CDR1 is SGHRS and CDR2 is YFSETQ. This CDR3 is built from 13 residues. V lost 0 bases and J lost 6, with 7 bases in between. CDR3 coding DNA: TGCGCCAGCAGCTTGGAGCCCGCTCAGCCCCAGCATTTT. Residues: CASSLEPAQPQHF.

On this clone: The sample contains more than one DNA sequence encoding this CDR3. The rearrangement links TRBV19 to TRBJ1-1; possible D gene TRBD1, 6 bases. V was shortened by 5 bases and J by 1 base, with 8 bases between the two germline ends. This CDR3 has 13 residues. Germline loops: CDR1 LNHDA, CDR2 SQIVND (reference sequence). CDR3 loop: CASSLQGNTEAFF. In DNA, the CDR3 is TGTGCCAGTAGTTTACAGGGGAACACTGAAGCTTTCTTT.